The next 24 T cell receptor beta chains were all read from a single sample in a study of blood T cell repertoires in COVID-19 (dated by TCRdb to about 2020). Libraries came from the immunoSEQ multiplex PCR assay. Not all clones reach the TCRdb copy of this immuneACCESS table, which keeps in-frame sequences only. Checked studies attribute under half of the gap to unresolved V genes and leave the rest unexplained. This sample gives about 140,000 clones in total; around 80% of them show up just once. The top ten constitute roughly 3.5% of the sample. Sample: peripheral blood. The receptors shown here come from a man in his 60s with acute or convalescent COVID-19.

The chain recombines TRBV2 with TRBJ2-1, with TRBD2 as a possible D gene (6 bases). Trimming shortened V by 8 bases and J by 9 bases, and 11 bases separated the two germline ends. Germline assignment: CDR1 SNHLY and CDR2 FYNNEI. The CDR3 spans 11 residues. The CDR3 DNA reads TGTGCCAGCGGGCGGGATGCTGAGCAGTTCTTC. Residues: CASGRDAEQFF.

The rearrangement links TRBV10-3 to TRBJ1-1; D possibly corresponds to TRBD1 (6 bases). V dropped 4 bases and J dropped 4 bases, with 13 bases sitting between them. This CDR3 region has 14 residues. Germline CDR1 reads ENHRY; CDR2 reads SYGVKD. For the CDR3, the DNA is TGTGCCATCAGTGCACAGGGTAAATTCACTGAAGCTTTCTTT. This translates into CAISAQGKFTEAFF.

This chain connects TRBV30 to TRBJ1-6; maybe TRBD1 (5 bases). CDR3 length equals 15 residues. The V gene lost 1 base and the J gene lost 9 bases, with 16 bases spanning the gap. Germline V gene sequence: CDR1 GTSNPN, CDR2 SVGIG (reference sequence). The CDR3 reads CAWSAEAGPGSPLHF. Written as DNA, the CDR3 is TGTGCCTGGAGTGCTGAAGCAGGGCCGGGTTCACCCCTCCACTTT.

This clone was seen just once. The chain links TRBV29-1 to TRBJ1-2, with D possibly TRBD1 on 6 matching bases. The V gene lost 4 bases and the J gene lost 3 bases, with 12 bases spanning the gap. The V gene's germline CDR1 is SQVTM and CDR2 ANQGSEA. The CDR3 runs to 13 residues. The DNA of the CDR3 is TGCAGCGTTGCGACAGGAACCTACTATGGCTACACCTTC. Amino acids: CSVATGTYYGYTF.

The V call is TRBV19, the J call TRBJ2-3; 13 nucleotides align to TRBD2. Germline V lookup: CDR1 LNHDA, CDR2 SQIVND (reference sequence). The CDR3 has 17 residues. The ends lost 6 bases at V and 3 bases at J; junction bases unmatched: 9. The CDR3 DNA follows: TGTGCCAGTAGAAAATCTCGACTAGCGGGAGGAACAGATACGCAGTATTTT. Its protein product is CASRKSRLAGGTDTQYF.

CDR3 nucleotide sequence: TGTGCCAGCAGCCGCAGGGGGGCGAACTACGAGCAGTACTTC. Protein product: CASSRRGANYEQYF. The chain joins TRBV5-5 to TRBJ2-7; a possible D gene is TRBD1 (7 bases). The V and J ends lost 4 bases and 3 bases respectively, with 14 bases between them. CDR1 and CDR2 (germline): SGHKS, YYEKEE (reference sequence). This CDR3 comprises 14 residues.

The J gene is TRBJ1-2, the V gene TRBV5-1; TRBD1 aligns across 7 bases. There are 15 residues in the CDR3. J lost 0 bases, V lost 0 bases, and 2 bases had no gene match. The germline gives CDR1 SGHRS, CDR2 YFSETQ. CDR3 sequence (DNA): TGCGCCAGCAGCTTGGAAGGGACAGCTAACTATGGCTACACCTTC. Its translation is CASSLEGTANYGYTF.

This rearrangement joins TRBV3-1 (or the pseudogene TRBV3-2) to TRBJ2-1; 7 positions match TRBD2. Germline trimming cut 8 bases from V and 6 bases from J; bases unmatched to any gene: 1. Germline V CDR1 and CDR2: LGHDT, YNNKEL (reference sequence). The CDR3 spans 11 residues. The CDR3 reads CASGLVNEQFF. The CDR3 region has the DNA TGTGCCAGCGGACTAGTCAATGAGCAGTTCTTC.

V usage is TRBV6-5 and J usage is TRBJ2-1; D ambiguous. There are 15 residues in the CDR3. V was shortened by 8 bases and J by 0 bases, with 14 bases between the two germline ends. Germline CDR1 reads MNHEY; CDR2 reads SVGAGI. CDR3 in amino acids: CASVSADSSYNEQFF. CDR3 in DNA: TGTGCCAGCGTCTCCGCGGATAGCTCCTACAATGAGCAGTTCTTC.

In its sample, this clone ranks as medium-sized. The rearrangement joins TRBV3-1 (or the pseudogene TRBV3-2) to TRBJ2-1, with TRBD2 identical over 7 bases. CDR3 size: 16 residues. Germline V gene sequence: CDR1 LGHDT, CDR2 YNNKEL (reference sequence). Trimming at V came to 0 bases and at J to 4 bases, leaving 6 bases not matched to a gene. This CDR3 is CASSQDGLAAYNEQFF. In DNA, the CDR3 is TGTGCCAGCAGCCAAGATGGGCTAGCGGCTTACAATGAGCAGTTCTTC.

The chain recombines TRBV25-1 with TRBJ1-4, with a weak D call TRBD1 (6 bases). CDR1 and CDR2 from the germline V gene are MGHDK and SYGVNS. V lost 4 bases and J 0 bases, leaving 15 bases between the germline ends. The CDR3 sequence is 17 residues long. Here the CDR3 reads CASSGYPTGPTNEKLFF. As DNA, the CDR3 is TGTGCCAGCAGTGGATACCCAACAGGGCCAACTAATGAAAAACTGTTTTTT.

The chain has TRBV7-9 and TRBJ2-7, with D uncertain. V lost 2 bases and J lost 6, with 5 bases in between. This CDR3 is 11 amino acids long. Germline-derived CDR1 and CDR2 are SEHNR and FQNEAQ (reference sequence). Here the CDR3 DNA reads TGTGCCAGCAGCTTAAATCGCGAGCAGTACTTC. Its protein is CASSLNREQYF.

The chain employs TRBV4-2 and TRBJ1-2; D is ambiguous. V shed 4 bases and J shed 1 base, with 13 bases lying between them. Germline V lookup: CDR1 LGHNA, CDR2 YNFKEQ. The CDR3 has 15 amino acids. The CDR3 loop reads CASSRGVGNNYGYTF. The CDR3 DNA is TGTGCCAGCAGCCGCGGGGTGGGGAATAACTATGGCTACACCTTC.

V usage is TRBV30 and J usage is TRBJ1-3, with 7 nucleotides matching TRBD1. Trimming removed 1 base from V and 2 bases from J; junction bases left unmatched: 8. This CDR3 has 16 residues. CDR1 is GTSNPN, CDR2 SVGIG, per germline (reference sequence). The CDR3 DNA follows: TGTGCCTGGAGTGCCTCTCCCGGGACAGCTGGAAACACCATATATTTT. It yields the protein CAWSASPGTAGNTIYF.

V gene TRBV7-9 combines with J gene TRBJ1-1; D might be TRBD1 (5 bases). CDR3 length: 15 residues. Germline lookup yields CDR1 SEHNR and CDR2 FQNEAQ (reference sequence). Trimming stripped 2 bases from V and 0 bases from J, with 10 bases between. Here the CDR3 reads CASSLSGILNTEAFF. CDR3 DNA: TGTGCCAGCAGCTTATCAGGGATTTTGAACACTGAAGCTTTCTTT.

The gene calls are TRBV7-8 and TRBJ1-1; tentatively, D is TRBD1 (6 bases). V was cut by 2 bases and J by 0 bases, with 10 bases left in between. Looked up from germline, CDR1 is SGHVS and CDR2 is FQNEAQ. The CDR3 loop spans 15 amino acids. CDR3 sequence: CASSLTGILNTEAFF. In DNA form, the CDR3 reads TGTGCCAGCAGCTTAACAGGGATACTGAACACTGAAGCTTTCTTT.

The J gene is TRBJ1-5, the V gene TRBV6-1, with 12 positions matching TRBD1. V shed 3 bases and J 7 bases; nucleotides not matched to a gene: 4. This CDR3 is 15 amino acids long. CDR1 and CDR2 (germline): MNHNS, SASEGT. The CDR3 DNA reads as TGTGCCAGCAGTGAGGGACAGGGGGCCCGGCAGCCCCAGCATTTT. Encoded protein: CASSEGQGARQPQHF.

This sequence joins TRBV7-9 and TRBJ1-1; 7 bases align to TRBD1. The V segment lost 8 bases and the J segment 1 base; nucleotides outside the gene matches: 7. Per the germline V gene, CDR1 is SEHNR and CDR2 is FQNEAQ (reference sequence). This CDR3 region has 14 residues. In DNA form, the CDR3 reads TGTGCCAGCCGAACCGGGACAGCGAACACTGAAGCTTTCTTT. Protein sequence: CASRTGTANTEAFF.

V gene TRBV28 combines with J gene TRBJ1-1; D gene ambiguous. CDR3 length: 15 residues. V shed 4 bases and J shed 0 bases, with 12 bases lying between them. Germline V gene sequence: CDR1 MDHEN, CDR2 SYDVKM. This CDR3 reads CASSSFGRVNTEAFF. The CDR3 region has the DNA TGTGCCAGCAGTTCATTCGGTCGGGTGAACACTGAAGCTTTCTTT.

The chain has TRBV11-2 and TRBJ2-5, with no clear D. This CDR3 comprises 12 residues. The V and J ends lost 3 bases and 5 bases respectively, with 7 bases between them. CDR1 SGHAT and CDR2 FQNNGV come from the germline V gene. CDR3 loop: CASSFGRETQYF. The CDR3 DNA reads TGTGCCAGCAGCTTTGGCAGGGAGACCCAGTACTTC.

This clone was counted a few times. The chain links TRBV19 to TRBJ1-2; possibly TRBD1 for D (6 bases). The CDR3 is made up of 13 amino acids. Germline V CDR1 and CDR2: LNHDA, SQIVND (reference sequence). V gave up 7 bases and J gave up 6 bases, with 15 bases separating them. The CDR3 DNA sequence: TGTGCCAGTAACCCAGGGGATCATCATGGCTACACCTTC. It translates to CASNPGDHHGYTF.

V and J are TRBV7-9 and TRBJ1-6; D might be TRBD1 (6 bases). Trimming cost V 5 bases and J 7 bases, with 12 bases left between them. This CDR3 spans 14 amino acids. The germline V gene has CDR1 SEHNR and CDR2 FQNEAQ (reference sequence). DNA of the CDR3: TGTGCCAGCAGCCACAGGGAGGGGAATTCACCCCTCCACTTT. Amino acids: CASSHREGNSPLHF.

The gene calls are TRBV27 and TRBJ2-7; weak D call: TRBD2 (6 bases). This CDR3 has 15 residues. The ends were cut back, 5 bases at V and 1 base at J, with 15 bases in the middle. Germline CDR1 MNHEY, CDR2 SMNVEV (reference sequence). CDR3 residues: CASSLSGFMSYEQYF. The CDR3 DNA sequence: TGTGCCAGCAGTCTGAGCGGGTTTATGTCCTACGAGCAGTACTTC.

The chain uses TRBV9 and TRBJ2-1; the match to TRBD2 covers 9 bases. This CDR3 has 16 amino acids. CDR1 is SGDLS, CDR2 YYNGEE, per germline. V lost 4 bases to trimming and J lost 7 bases; unmatched junction nucleotides: 12. CDR3 bases: TGTGCCAGCAGCCGAGGGGTAGCGGGAGTGGAAAATGAGCAGTTCTTC. Protein sequence: CASSRGVAGVENEQFF. Full variable domain (missing parts from reference TRBV9 and TRBJ2-1): DSGVTQTPKHLITATGQRVTLRCSPRSGDLSVYWYQQSLDQGLQFLIQYYNGEERAKGNILERFSAQQFPDLHSELNLSSLELGDSALYFCASSRGVAGVENEQFFGPGTRLTVL.